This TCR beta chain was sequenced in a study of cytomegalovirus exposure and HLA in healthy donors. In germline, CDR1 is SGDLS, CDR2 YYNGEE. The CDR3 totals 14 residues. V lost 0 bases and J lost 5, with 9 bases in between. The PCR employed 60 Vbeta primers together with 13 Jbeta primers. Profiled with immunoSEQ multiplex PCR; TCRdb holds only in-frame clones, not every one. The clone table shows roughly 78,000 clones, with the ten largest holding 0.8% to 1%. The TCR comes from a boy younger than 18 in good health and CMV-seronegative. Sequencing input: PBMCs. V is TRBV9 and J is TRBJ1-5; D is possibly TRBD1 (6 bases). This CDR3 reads CASSVAGVDQPQHF. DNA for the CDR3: TGTGCCAGCAGCGTAGCAGGGGTGGATCAGCCCCAGCATTTT.